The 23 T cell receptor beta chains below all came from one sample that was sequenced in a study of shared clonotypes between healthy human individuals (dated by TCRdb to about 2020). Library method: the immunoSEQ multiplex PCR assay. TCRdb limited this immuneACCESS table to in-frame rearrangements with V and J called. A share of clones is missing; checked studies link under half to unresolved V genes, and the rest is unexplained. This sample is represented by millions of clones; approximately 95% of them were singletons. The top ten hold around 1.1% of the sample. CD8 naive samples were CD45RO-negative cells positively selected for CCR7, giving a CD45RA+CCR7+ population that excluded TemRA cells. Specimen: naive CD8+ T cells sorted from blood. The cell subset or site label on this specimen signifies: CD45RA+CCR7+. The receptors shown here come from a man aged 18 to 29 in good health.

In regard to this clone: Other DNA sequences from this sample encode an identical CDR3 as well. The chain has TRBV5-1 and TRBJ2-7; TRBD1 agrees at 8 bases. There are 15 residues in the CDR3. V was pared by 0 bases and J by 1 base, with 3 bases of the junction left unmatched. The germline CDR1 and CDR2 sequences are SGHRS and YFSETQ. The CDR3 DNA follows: TGCGCCAGCAGCTTGGGACAGGGGACATCCTACGAGCAGTACTTC. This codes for CASSLGQGTSYEQYF.

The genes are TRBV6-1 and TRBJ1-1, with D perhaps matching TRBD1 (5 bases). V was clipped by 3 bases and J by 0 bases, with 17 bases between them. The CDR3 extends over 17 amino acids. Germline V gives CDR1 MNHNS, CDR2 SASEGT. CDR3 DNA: TGTGCCAGCAGTGAGCGACACACCGGGACGGTGAACACTGAAGCTTTCTTT. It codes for CASSERHTGTVNTEAFF.

The CDR3 nucleotides are TGCGCCAGCAGCTTGGGAATACTAGCGGGGGACACAGATACGCAGTATTTT. Encoded protein: CASSLGILAGDTDTQYF. The chain employs TRBV5-1 and TRBJ2-3; 11 positions agree with TRBD2. The CDR3 sequence is 17 residues long. V lost 0 bases and J lost 2; bases outside the gene matches: 5. From germline, CDR1 is SGHRS and CDR2 YFSETQ.

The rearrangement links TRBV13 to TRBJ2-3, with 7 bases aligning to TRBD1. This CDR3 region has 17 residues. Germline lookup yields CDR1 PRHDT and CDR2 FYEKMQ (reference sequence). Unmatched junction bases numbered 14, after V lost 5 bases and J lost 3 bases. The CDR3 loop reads CASSRLTDRVGTDTQYF. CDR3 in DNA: TGTGCCAGCAGCCGATTAACCGACAGGGTGGGGACAGATACGCAGTATTTT.

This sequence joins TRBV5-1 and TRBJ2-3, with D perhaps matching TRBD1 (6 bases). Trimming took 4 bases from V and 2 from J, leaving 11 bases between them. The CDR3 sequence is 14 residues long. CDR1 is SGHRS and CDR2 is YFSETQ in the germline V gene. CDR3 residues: CASSVWTDTDTQYF. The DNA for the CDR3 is TGCGCCAGCAGCGTGTGGACAGACACAGATACGCAGTATTTT. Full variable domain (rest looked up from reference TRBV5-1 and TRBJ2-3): KAGVTQTPRYLIKTRGQQVTLSCSPISGHRSVSWYQQTPGQGLQFLFEYFSETQRNKGNFPGRFSGRQFSNSRSEMNVSTLELGDSALYLCASSVWTDTDTQYFGPGTRLTVL.

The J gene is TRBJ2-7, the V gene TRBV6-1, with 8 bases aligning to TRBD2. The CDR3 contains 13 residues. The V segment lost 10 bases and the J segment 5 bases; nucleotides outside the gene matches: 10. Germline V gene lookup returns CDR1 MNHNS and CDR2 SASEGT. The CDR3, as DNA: TGTGCCACACGGGAGGGTCCCGCCCACGAGCAGTACTTC. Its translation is CATREGPAHEQYF.

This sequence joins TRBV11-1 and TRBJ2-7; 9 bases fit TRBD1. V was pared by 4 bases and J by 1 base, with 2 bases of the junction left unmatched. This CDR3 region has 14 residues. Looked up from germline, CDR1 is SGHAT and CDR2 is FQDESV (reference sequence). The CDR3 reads CASSSDRGSYEQYF. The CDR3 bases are TGTGCCAGCAGCTCGGACAGGGGTTCCTACGAGCAGTACTTC.

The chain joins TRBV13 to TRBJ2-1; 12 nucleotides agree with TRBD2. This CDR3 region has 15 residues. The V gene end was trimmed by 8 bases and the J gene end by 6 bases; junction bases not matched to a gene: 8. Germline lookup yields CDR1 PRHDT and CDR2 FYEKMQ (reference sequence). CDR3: CASDLLAGGANEQFF. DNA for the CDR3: TGTGCCAGCGACCTCCTAGCGGGAGGGGCCAATGAGCAGTTCTTC. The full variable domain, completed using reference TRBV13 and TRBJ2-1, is AAGVIQSPRHLIKEKRETATLKCYPIPRHDTVYWYQQGPGQDPQFLISFYEKMQSDKGSIPDRFSAQQFSDYHSELNMSSLELGDSALYFCASDLLAGGANEQFFGPGTRLTVL.

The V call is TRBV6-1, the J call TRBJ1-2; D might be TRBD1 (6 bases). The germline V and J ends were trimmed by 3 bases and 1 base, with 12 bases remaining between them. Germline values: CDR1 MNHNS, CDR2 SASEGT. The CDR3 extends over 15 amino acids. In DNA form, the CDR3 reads TGTGCCAGCAGTGAGGACAGAGACCTTAACTATGGCTACACCTTC. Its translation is CASSEDRDLNYGYTF.

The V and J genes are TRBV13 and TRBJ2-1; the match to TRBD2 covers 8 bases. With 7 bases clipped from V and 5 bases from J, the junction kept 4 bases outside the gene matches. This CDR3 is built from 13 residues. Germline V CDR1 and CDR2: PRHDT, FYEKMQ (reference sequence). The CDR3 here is CASTPGGNNEQFF. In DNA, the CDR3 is TGTGCCAGCACCCCGGGGGGGAACAATGAGCAGTTCTTC.

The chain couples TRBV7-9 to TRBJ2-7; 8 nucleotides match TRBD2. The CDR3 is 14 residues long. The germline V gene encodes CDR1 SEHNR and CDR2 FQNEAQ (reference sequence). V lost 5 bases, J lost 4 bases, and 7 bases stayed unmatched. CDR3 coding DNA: TGTGCCAGCAGCCACACTAGCGGTTGGTACGAGCAGTACTTC. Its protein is CASSHTSGWYEQYF.

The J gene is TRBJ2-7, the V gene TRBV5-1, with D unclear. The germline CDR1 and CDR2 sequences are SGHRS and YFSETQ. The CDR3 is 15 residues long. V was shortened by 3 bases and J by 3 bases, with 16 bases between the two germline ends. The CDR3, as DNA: TGCGCCAGCAGCTCCGACGGTGGGCAGGTCTACGAGCAGTACTTC. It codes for CASSSDGGQVYEQYF. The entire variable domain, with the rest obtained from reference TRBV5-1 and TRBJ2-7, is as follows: KAGVTQTPRYLIKTRGQQVTLSCSPISGHRSVSWYQQTPGQGLQFLFEYFSETQRNKGNFPGRFSGRQFSNSRSEMNVSTLELGDSALYLCASSSDGGQVYEQYFGPGTRLTVT.

The CDR3 region is CSVVSDRGETQYF. In DNA, the CDR3 is TGCAGCGTTGTGTCTGACAGGGGAGAGACCCAGTACTTC. This rearrangement joins TRBV29-1 to TRBJ2-5, with TRBD1 matching over 8 bases. This CDR3 region has 13 residues. The germline V gene encodes CDR1 SQVTM and CDR2 ANQGSEA. V lost 4 bases to trimming and J lost 4 bases; unmatched junction nucleotides: 5. Full variable domain (outside the CDR3, taken from reference TRBV29-1 and TRBJ2-5): SAVISQKPSRDICQRGTSLTIQCQVDSQVTMMFWYRQQPGQSLTLIATANQGSEATYESGFVIDKFPISRPNLTFSTLTVSNMSPEDSSIYLCSVVSDRGETQYFGPGTRLLVL.

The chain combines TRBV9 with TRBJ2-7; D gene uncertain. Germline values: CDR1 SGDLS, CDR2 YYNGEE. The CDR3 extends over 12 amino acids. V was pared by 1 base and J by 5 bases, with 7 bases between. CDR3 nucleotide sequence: TGTGCCAGCAGCGTAATGGACGACGAGCAGTACTTC. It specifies CASSVMDDEQYF.

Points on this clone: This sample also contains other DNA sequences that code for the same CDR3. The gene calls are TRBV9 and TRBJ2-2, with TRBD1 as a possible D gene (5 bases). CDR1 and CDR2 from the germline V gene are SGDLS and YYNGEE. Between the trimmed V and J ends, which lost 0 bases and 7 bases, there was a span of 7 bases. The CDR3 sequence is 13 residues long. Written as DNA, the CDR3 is TGTGCCAGCAGCGTAGGTACAGGCGGGGAGCTGTTTTTT. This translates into CASSVGTGGELFF.

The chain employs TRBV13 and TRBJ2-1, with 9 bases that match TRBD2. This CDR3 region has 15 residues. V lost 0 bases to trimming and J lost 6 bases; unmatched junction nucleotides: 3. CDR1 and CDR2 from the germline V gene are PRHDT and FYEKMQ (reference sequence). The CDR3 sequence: CASSLGPSGANEQFF. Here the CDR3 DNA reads TGTGCCAGCAGCTTAGGGCCTAGCGGGGCCAATGAGCAGTTCTTC.

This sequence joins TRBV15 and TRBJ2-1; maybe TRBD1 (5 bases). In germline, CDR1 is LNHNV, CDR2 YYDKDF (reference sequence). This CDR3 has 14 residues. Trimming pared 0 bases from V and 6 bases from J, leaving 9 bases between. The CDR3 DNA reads TGTGCCACCAGCAGAGATTGGGGCGGCAATGAGCAGTTCTTC. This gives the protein CATSRDWGGNEQFF.

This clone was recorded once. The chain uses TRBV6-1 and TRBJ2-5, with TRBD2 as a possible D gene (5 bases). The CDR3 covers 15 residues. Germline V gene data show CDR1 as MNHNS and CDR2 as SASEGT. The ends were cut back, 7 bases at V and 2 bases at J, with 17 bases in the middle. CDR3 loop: CASTRLSLAQETQYF. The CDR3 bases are TGTGCCAGCACCCGACTATCGCTTGCGCAAGAGACCCAGTACTTC.

This CDR3 is CASRSSGEAISYNEQFF. In DNA form, the CDR3 reads TGTGCCAGCAGGTCTAGCGGGGAGGCTATCTCCTACAATGAGCAGTTCTTC. The chain joins TRBV28 to TRBJ2-1, with TRBD2 identical over 9 bases. J was trimmed by 0 bases and V by 6 bases; bases with no gene match: 9. Per the germline V gene, CDR1 is MDHEN and CDR2 is SYDVKM. The CDR3 is 17 residues long.

The DNA of the CDR3 is TGTGCCAGCAGCCGAGGGACTGGCGCCTACGAGCAGTACTTC. This codes for CASSRGTGAYEQYF. This rearrangement joins TRBV9 to TRBJ2-7, with D possibly matching TRBD2 (6 bases). Germline V gene data show CDR1 as SGDLS and CDR2 as YYNGEE. The CDR3 length is 14 residues. V lost 4 bases, J lost 2 bases, and 13 bases lay in between. The full variable domain, its missing parts supplied by reference TRBV9 and TRBJ2-7, is DSGVTQTPKHLITATGQRVTLRCSPRSGDLSVYWYQQSLDQGLQFLIQYYNGEERAKGNILERFSAQQFPDLHSELNLSSLELGDSALYFCASSRGTGAYEQYFGPGTRLTVT.

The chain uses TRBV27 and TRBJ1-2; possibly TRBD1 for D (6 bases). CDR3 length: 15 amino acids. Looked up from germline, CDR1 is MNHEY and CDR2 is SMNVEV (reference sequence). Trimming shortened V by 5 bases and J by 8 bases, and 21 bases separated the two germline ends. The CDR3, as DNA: TGTGCCAGCAGTATAGACAGGCTCCCTTTGTACGGCTACACCTTC. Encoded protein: CASSIDRLPLYGYTF.

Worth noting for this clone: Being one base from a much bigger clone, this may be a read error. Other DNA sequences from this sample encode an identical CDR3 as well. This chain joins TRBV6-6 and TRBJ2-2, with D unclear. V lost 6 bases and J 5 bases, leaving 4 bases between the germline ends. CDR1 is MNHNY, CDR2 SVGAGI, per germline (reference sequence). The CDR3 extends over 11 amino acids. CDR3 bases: TGTGCCAGCAGCCGTACCGGGGAGCTGTTTTTT. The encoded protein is CASSRTGELFF.

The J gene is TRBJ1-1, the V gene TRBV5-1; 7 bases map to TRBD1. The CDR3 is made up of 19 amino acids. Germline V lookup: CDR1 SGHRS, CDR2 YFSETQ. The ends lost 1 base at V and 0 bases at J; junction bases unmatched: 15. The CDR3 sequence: CASSLNYRDRNLVNTEAFF. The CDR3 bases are TGCGCCAGCAGCTTGAATTACCGGGACAGAAATTTGGTGAACACTGAAGCTTTCTTT.